This T cell receptor beta chain was sequenced during a study of shared clonotypes between healthy human individuals. Study in general: A donor's plate count was three for CD4 naive and three for CD4 memory; CD8 naive had two and CD8 memory one.

Overall study findings and caveats: Non-shared clonotypes displayed generation probabilities falling below those of clonotypes present in all four donors.

Per germline, CDR1 MGHDK and CDR2 SYGVNS. The J segment lost 3 bases and the V segment lost 1 base, leaving 6 bases of the junction unmatched. The CDR3 has 16 residues. Sequencing was performed with immunoSEQ multiplex PCR; in TCRdb, only in-frame clones are kept and a portion is missing. The table lists nearly 2 million clones, 85% to 95% of them singletons. This clone has only one observation. The target antigen is unknown. Terminally differentiated effector memory CD45RA+ cells were left out of the naive CD8 fraction, which was CD45RO-negative and positively selected for CCR7. The rearrangement joins TRBV25-1 to TRBJ2-7; 10 bases match TRBD1. Sequenced: naive CD8+ T cells sorted from blood. This TCR came from a man younger than 30 in good health. CDR3 in amino acids: CASSELTRDRGYEQYF. DNA for the CDR3: TGTGCCAGCAGTGAATTGACCCGGGACAGGGGCTACGAGCAGTACTTC.